These 31 T cell receptor beta chains were sequenced from one sample in a study of blood T cell repertoires in COVID-19. Assay: immunoSEQ multiplex PCR; the TCRdb copy retains only in-frame clones and omits some. Counted here are about 76,000 clones, around nine tenths occurring once; the ten biggest clones make up over 15%. Sample: peripheral blood. The receptors originated from a human donor in a cohort sampled during active COVID-19.

V is TRBV7-9 and J is TRBJ2-1; tentative D call: TRBD2 (5 bases). The germline V gene has CDR1 SEHNR and CDR2 FQNEAQ (reference sequence). The CDR3 has 15 amino acids. V was shortened by 6 bases and J by 0 bases, with 12 bases between the two germline ends. CDR3 DNA: TGTGCCAGCAGGGGAACTAGACGCTCCTACAATGAGCAGTTCTTC. Its protein is CASRGTRRSYNEQFF.

This chain links TRBV7-9 with TRBJ2-3; 9 bases are a match to TRBD2. The germline gives CDR1 SEHNR, CDR2 FQNEAQ (reference sequence). V was clipped by 5 bases and J by 0 bases; unmatched bases: 6. The CDR3 runs to 16 residues. This chain's CDR3 is CASSKYLAGSTDTQYF. The CDR3 DNA sequence: TGTGCCAGCAGCAAATACCTAGCGGGAAGCACAGATACGCAGTATTTT. Together with reference TRBV7-9 and TRBJ2-3, the CDR3 gives the full variable domain: DTGVSQNPRHKITKRGQNVTFRCDPISEHNRLYWYRQTLGQGPEFLTYFQNEAQLEKSRLLSDRFSAERPKGSFSTLEIQRTEQGDSAMYLCASSKYLAGSTDTQYFGPGTRLTVL.

This clone was observed a single time. The J gene is TRBJ2-1, the V gene TRBV7-2; D is unclear. Germline V lookup: CDR1 SGHTA, CDR2 FQGNSA. Trimming removed 3 bases at V and 6 bases at J, with 12 bases between. This CDR3 spans 14 amino acids. The CDR3 is CASSFPGIINEQFF. In DNA, the CDR3 is TGTGCCAGCAGCTTTCCAGGTATAATCAATGAGCAGTTCTTC.

The chain recombines TRBV3-1 (or the pseudogene TRBV3-2) with TRBJ2-5; 7 bases align to TRBD2. The germline V gene has CDR1 LGHDT and CDR2 YNNKEL (reference sequence). J gave up 3 bases and V 0 bases, and 22 bases lay outside the gene matches. The CDR3 has 21 residues. For the CDR3, the DNA is TGTGCCAGCAGCCAAGAACGGGAGCGGTGGCGGGAGACCAATAGGGAAGAGACCCAGTACTTC. This gives the protein CASSQERERWRETNREETQYF.

The genes are TRBV7-9 and TRBJ2-2; the D gene is possibly TRBD2 (5 bases). Germline CDR1 and CDR2: SEHNR and FQNEAQ (reference sequence). CDR3 length equals 14 residues. V was pared by 9 bases and J by 0 bases, with 11 bases between. The CDR3 nucleotides read TGTGCCAGAGCATCGGGATCGAACACCGGGGAGCTGTTTTTT. Translating it yields CARASGSNTGELFF.

CDR3 in DNA: TGTGCCAGCAGCTTAACCAACAGGGAGGAGACCCAGTACTTC. Protein: CASSLTNREETQYF. The chain is built from TRBV7-9 and TRBJ2-5; D is possibly TRBD1 (6 bases). Germline CDR1 reads SEHNR; CDR2 reads FQNEAQ (reference sequence). The CDR3 has 14 residues. V was pared by 2 bases and J by 5 bases, with 12 bases between.

This chain uses TRBV6-1 with TRBJ1-5; tentative D call: TRBD1 (5 bases). CDR3 length equals 17 residues. Trimming removed 4 bases from V and 3 bases from J, with 19 bases in between. Germline V gives CDR1 MNHNS, CDR2 SASEGT. Here the CDR3 DNA reads TGTGCCAGCAGTGGTGGTGGAGGGACTCCCTCCAATCAGCCCCAGCATTTT. As protein: CASSGGGGTPSNQPQHF.

There are a few counts of this clone. J is TRBJ1-3 and V is TRBV2; TRBD1 agrees at 7 bases. Trimming cost V 5 bases and J 3 bases; bases outside gene matches: 10. The CDR3 has 16 residues. The germline gives CDR1 SNHLY, CDR2 FYNNEI. CDR3 loop: CASSQEAGGSGNTIYF. The DNA for the CDR3 is TGTGCCAGCAGTCAGGAGGCAGGGGGGAGTGGAAACACCATATATTTT.

CDR3 loop: CASSGTGGRTEAFF. The CDR3 DNA is TGCGCCAGCAGCGGGACAGGGGGAAGAACTGAAGCTTTCTTT. J is TRBJ1-1 and V is TRBV5-1, with 11 nucleotides matching TRBD1. CDR3 length: 14 residues. Germline V gene lookup returns CDR1 SGHRS and CDR2 YFSETQ. V shed 4 bases, J shed 5 bases, and the junction held 4 bases outside the gene matches.

The genes are TRBV7-2 and TRBJ2-5; D ambiguous. This CDR3 is 12 amino acids long. CDR1 is SGHTA, CDR2 FQGNSA, per germline. V shed 5 bases and J shed 5 bases, with 9 bases lying between them. In nucleotides, the CDR3 is TGTGCCAGCAGCCCCACCAGTGAGACCCAGTACTTC. This codes for CASSPTSETQYF.

J is TRBJ2-1 and V is TRBV7-2; D unresolved. V was shortened by 0 bases and J by 6 bases, with 12 bases between the two germline ends. Germline V lookup: CDR1 SGHTA, CDR2 FQGNSA. The CDR3 consists of 15 residues. In nucleotides, the CDR3 is TGTGCCAGCAGCTTAGCCTTTGCTGCGGCCAATGAGCAGTTCTTC. Residues: CASSLAFAAANEQFF.

The gene calls are TRBV7-8 and TRBJ1-2; D perhaps matches TRBD1 (5 bases). The CDR3 runs to 18 residues. Trimming took 1 base from V and 0 from J, leaving 18 bases between them. CDR1 and CDR2 from the germline V gene are SGHVS and FQNEAQ. CDR3 loop: CASSLVARTPVTNYGYTF. CDR3 nucleotide sequence: TGTGCCAGCAGCTTAGTTGCCCGGACACCGGTTACTAACTATGGCTACACCTTC.

The chain has TRBV21-1 and TRBJ2-3; the table's D call TRBD2 went unverified against the DNA. TRBV21-1 counts as a pseudogene. This CDR3 contains 19 residues. The chain's CDR3 is CASSKFPLAGVASTDTQYF. CDR3 coding DNA: TGTGCCAGCAGCAAATTCCCCCTAGCGGGTGTCGCTAGCACAGATACGCAGTATTTT.

This chain links TRBV5-1 with TRBJ2-1; TRBD1 agrees at 8 bases. Trimming cost V 1 base and J 1 base; bases outside gene matches: 1. From germline, CDR1 is SGHRS and CDR2 YFSETQ. The length of the CDR3 is 15 residues. CDR3 bases: TGCGCCAGCAGCTTGCAGGGGGCTTCCTACAATGAGCAGTTCTTC. This codes for CASSLQGASYNEQFF.

In this sample, this clone turned up once. The chain has TRBV6-1 and TRBJ2-3; D gene ambiguous. This CDR3 contains 14 residues. Germline CDR1 and CDR2: MNHNS and SASEGT. V was trimmed by 0 bases and J by 3 bases, leaving 7 bases between them. The DNA of the CDR3 is TGTGCCAGCAGTGAAGCTCTCCTGACAGATACGCAGTATTTT. This gives the protein CASSEALLTDTQYF.

The V call is TRBV28, the J call TRBJ1-2, with TRBD1 matching 7 bases. CDR1 is MDHEN and CDR2 is SYDVKM in the germline V gene. J gave up 7 bases and V 5 bases, and 7 bases lay outside the gene matches. CDR3 size: 13 residues. CDR3 sequence (DNA): TGTGCCAGCAGTCGTCGACAGGGAGGTGGCTACACCTTC. It yields the protein CASSRRQGGGYTF.

In this sample, this clone turned up once. The rearrangement uses TRBV3-1 (or the pseudogene TRBV3-2) and TRBJ1-1, with a weak D call TRBD1 (6 bases). The germline V gene encodes CDR1 LGHDT and CDR2 YNNKEL (reference sequence). The CDR3 totals 14 residues. Trimming removed 6 bases at V and 1 base at J, with 12 bases between. The CDR3: CASRPGHWNTEAFF. The CDR3 DNA is TGTGCCAGCAGACCGGGACATTGGAACACTGAAGCTTTCTTT.

The chain uses TRBV2 and TRBJ1-5; D gene uncertain. V was trimmed by 6 bases and J by 0 bases, leaving 6 bases between them. This CDR3 is built from 13 residues. The germline V gene encodes CDR1 SNHLY and CDR2 FYNNEI. The CDR3 spells CASRRDSNQPQHF. Here the CDR3 DNA reads TGTGCCAGCAGGAGAGATAGCAATCAGCCCCAGCATTTT.

This clone was found once. The same CDR3 is also encoded by other DNA sequences in this sample. V usage is TRBV3-1 (or the pseudogene TRBV3-2) and J usage is TRBJ1-5; D not resolved. Trimming removed 0 bases at V and 4 bases at J, with 7 bases between. Germline CDR1 is LGHDT and CDR2 is YNNKEL (reference sequence). There are 14 residues in the CDR3. The CDR3 DNA is TGTGCCAGCAGCCAAGATGGCGGTAATCAGCCCCAGCATTTT. It yields the protein CASSQDGGNQPQHF.

This clone was recorded once. The V call is TRBV6-6, the J call TRBJ2-1; D not certain. Trimming cost V 2 bases and J 6 bases, with 8 bases left between them. The V gene's germline CDR1 is MNHNY and CDR2 SVGAGI (reference sequence). The CDR3 runs to 13 residues. The DNA of the CDR3 is TGTGCCAGCAGTTACGTTACCGGCAATGAGCAGTTCTTC. It translates to CASSYVTGNEQFF.

The rearrangement joins TRBV6-5 to TRBJ2-3; possibly TRBD1 for D (6 bases). Between the trimmed V and J ends, which lost 9 bases and 1 base, there was a span of 14 bases. Germline values: CDR1 MNHEY, CDR2 SVGAGI. The CDR3 spans 14 residues. The CDR3 region has the DNA TGTGCCAGTGTGCTTGAGGGGGGCACAGATACGCAGTATTTT. It translates to CASVLEGGTDTQYF.

The V gene is TRBV7-3, the J gene TRBJ1-2; D remains ambiguous. The germline gives CDR1 SGHTA, CDR2 FQGTGA. V gave up 5 bases and J gave up 1 base, with 20 bases separating them. CDR3 length: 17 residues. The CDR3 sequence is CASSQSSYSGVNYGYTF. DNA of the CDR3: TGTGCCAGCAGCCAGAGTTCTTACAGCGGGGTTAACTATGGCTACACCTTC.

This chain links TRBV9 with TRBJ1-3; perhaps TRBD1 as D (5 bases). V was shortened by 0 bases and J by 10 bases, with 20 bases between the two germline ends. This CDR3 is 16 amino acids long. The germline V gene has CDR1 SGDLS and CDR2 YYNGEE. The CDR3 loop reads CASSVEGLGRTGTIYF. Here the CDR3 DNA reads TGTGCCAGCAGCGTAGAGGGACTAGGTCGAACGGGGACCATATATTTT. Filled out from reference TRBV9 and TRBJ1-3, the complete variable domain reads DSGVTQTPKHLITATGQRVTLRCSPRSGDLSVYWYQQSLDQGLQFLIQYYNGEERAKGNILERFSAQQFPDLHSELNLSSLELGDSALYFCASSVEGLGRTGTIYFGEGSWLTVV.

The chain employs TRBV6-6 and TRBJ2-1; 7 bases map to TRBD1. Looked up from germline, CDR1 is MNHNY and CDR2 is SVGAGI (reference sequence). J lost 5 bases, V lost 5 bases, and 3 bases had no gene match. The CDR3 has 13 amino acids. The CDR3 nucleotides are TGTGCCAGCAGTCCGACAGGGAACAATGAGCAGTTCTTC. This gives the protein CASSPTGNNEQFF.

The chain couples TRBV20-1 to TRBJ2-2; 8 nucleotides align to TRBD2. Germline V gives CDR1 DFQATT, CDR2 SNEGSKA (reference sequence). This CDR3 region has 19 residues. V gave up 3 bases and J gave up 3 bases; unmatched junction bases: 18. DNA of the CDR3: TGCAGTGCTAGTGGTCAGGCGGGGGGCCTACTGGGGGACACCGGGGAGCTGTTTTTT. It specifies CSASGQAGGLLGDTGELFF.

The CDR3 loop is CASSSTDRGSETQYF. CDR3 bases: TGTGCCAGCAGTTCCACGGACAGGGGGTCAGAGACCCAGTACTTC. The chain recombines TRBV27 with TRBJ2-5, with TRBD1 identical over 10 bases. Germline-derived CDR1 and CDR2 are MNHEY and SMNVEV (reference sequence). V shed 4 bases and J 4 bases; nucleotides not matched to a gene: 6. The CDR3 loop spans 15 amino acids.

The V and J genes are TRBV4-1 and TRBJ1-6, with 7 bases fitting TRBD1. V shed 5 bases, J shed 10 bases, and the junction held 8 bases outside the gene matches. CDR3 length equals 14 residues. Germline CDR1 MGHRA, CDR2 YSYEKL. CDR3 nucleotide sequence: TGCGCCAGCAGCAAAGCCGACAGGGAATCACCCCTCCACTTT. Translating gives CASSKADRESPLHF.

The chain couples TRBV6-5 to TRBJ2-3, with 7 bases lining up with TRBD1. Germline lookup yields CDR1 MNHEY and CDR2 SVGAGI. This CDR3 contains 14 residues. J gave up 1 base and V 6 bases, and 4 bases lay outside the gene matches. The DNA of the CDR3 is TGTGCCAGCAGCATTGGACAGGGCACAGATACGCAGTATTTT. It specifies CASSIGQGTDTQYF.

This rearrangement joins TRBV12-3 or TRBV12-4 to TRBJ2-7, with a weak D call TRBD1 (5 bases). The germline V and J ends were trimmed by 5 bases and 5 bases, with 10 bases remaining between them. The CDR3 loop spans 12 amino acids. The CDR3 reads CASSPTAHEQYF. DNA of the CDR3: TGTGCCAGCAGTCCGACAGCCCACGAGCAGTACTTC.

The genes are TRBV28 and TRBJ1-1; D is undetermined. CDR3 size: 13 residues. Germline V lookup: CDR1 MDHEN, CDR2 SYDVKM. Trimming cost V 2 bases and J 10 bases, with 14 bases left between them. The CDR3 DNA reads as TGTGCCAGCAGTTTAGTGGCACGCGGAGGAGCTTTCTTT. Translating it yields CASSLVARGGAFF.

The chain links TRBV6-5 to TRBJ1-1; 9 positions match TRBD1. Germline-derived CDR1 and CDR2 are MNHEY and SVGAGI. V gave up 6 bases and J gave up 4 bases; unmatched junction bases: 9. The CDR3 sequence is 15 residues long. CDR3 coding DNA: TGTGCCAGCAGAGATAACAGGGGGCCGTTCACTGAAGCTTTCTTT. This encodes CASRDNRGPFTEAFF.